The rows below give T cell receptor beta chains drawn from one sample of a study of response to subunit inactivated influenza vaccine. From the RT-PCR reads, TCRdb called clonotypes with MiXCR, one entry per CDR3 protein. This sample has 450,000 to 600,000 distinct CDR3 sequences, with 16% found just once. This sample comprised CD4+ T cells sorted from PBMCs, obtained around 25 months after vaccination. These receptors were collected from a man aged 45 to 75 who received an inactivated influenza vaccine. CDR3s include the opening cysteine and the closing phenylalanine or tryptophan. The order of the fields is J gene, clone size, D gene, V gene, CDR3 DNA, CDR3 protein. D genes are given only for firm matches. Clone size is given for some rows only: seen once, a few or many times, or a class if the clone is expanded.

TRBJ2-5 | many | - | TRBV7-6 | TGTGCCAGCAGACATCCTAGGGTAGCGAGTGAGACCCAGTACTTC | CASRHPRVASETQYF
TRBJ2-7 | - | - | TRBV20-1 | TGCAGTGCTAGGATAGATATGGGCGAGCAGTACTTC | CSARIDMGEQYF
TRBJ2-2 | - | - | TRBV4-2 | TGTGCCAGCAGCCAAGATAGGCGGGGAGGGAACACCGGGGAGCTGTTTTTT | CASSQDRRGGNTGELFF
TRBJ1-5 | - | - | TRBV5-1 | TGCGCCAGCAGTCCGGGGGGCCGCAATCAGCCCCAGCATTTT | CASSPGGRNQPQHF
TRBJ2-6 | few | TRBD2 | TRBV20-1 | TGCAGTGCTAGGGCGGCTAGCGGGGCGAAACACTCTGGGGCCAACGTCCTGACTTTC | CSARAASGAKHSGANVLTF
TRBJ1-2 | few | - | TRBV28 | TGTGCCAGCAGTCTCGGGACCCCTTGGGGCTACACCTTC | CASSLGTPWGYTF
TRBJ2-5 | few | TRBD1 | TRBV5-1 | TGCGCCAGCAGCTTGGTTCGGGACAGGGCGGAGACCCAGTACTTC | CASSLVRDRAETQYF
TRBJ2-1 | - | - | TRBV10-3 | TGTGCCATCAGTGATATGCAGAACGCCGATGAGCAGTTCTTC | CAISDMQNADEQFF
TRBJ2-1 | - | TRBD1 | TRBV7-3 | TGTGCCAGCAGCTTATTGCAGGGACAGGGGTACAATGAGCAGTTCTTC | CASSLLQGQGYNEQFF
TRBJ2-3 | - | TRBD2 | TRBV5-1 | TGCGCCAGCAGCTTGGGGACTAGCGGGAGTAGGGCAGATACGCAGTATTTT | CASSLGTSGSRADTQYF
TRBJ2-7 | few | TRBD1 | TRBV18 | TGTGCCAGCTCAGGGGACAGGGTTGAGCAGTACTTC | CASSGDRVEQYF
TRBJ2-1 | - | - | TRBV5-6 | TGTGCCAGCAACTACGGGGCCTACAATGAGCAGTTCTTC | CASNYGAYNEQFF
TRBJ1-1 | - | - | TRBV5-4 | TGTGCCAGCAGCTCGGGTTGGAACACTGAAGCTTTCTTT | CASSSGWNTEAFF
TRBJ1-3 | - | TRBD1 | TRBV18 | TGTGCCAGCTCACCTCCGGGACAGAGAAGCTCTGGAAACACCATATATTTT | CASSPPGQRSSGNTIYF
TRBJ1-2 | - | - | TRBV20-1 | TGCAGTGCTAGAGTTCTGGGGCAGGACTATGGCTACACCTTC | CSARVLGQDYGYTF
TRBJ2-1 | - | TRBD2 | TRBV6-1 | TGTGCCAGCACCCTGGGGCCTAGCGGGGGATACAATGAGCAGTTCTTC | CASTLGPSGGYNEQFF
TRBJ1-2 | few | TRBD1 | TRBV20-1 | TGCAGTGTTCTGACAGGGGTCGGCTACACCTTC | CSVLTGVGYTF
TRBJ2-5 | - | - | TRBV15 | TGTGCCACCAGCAGACTAAACGGGGAGTACCAAGAGACCCAGTACTTC | CATSRLNGEYQETQYF
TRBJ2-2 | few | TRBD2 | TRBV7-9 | TGTGCCAGCAGCATCACTAGCGGGGGTACCGGGGAGCTGTTTTTT | CASSITSGGTGELFF
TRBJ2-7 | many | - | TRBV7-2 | TGTGCCAGCAGCACCTGGCGGGACGAGCAGTACTTC | CASSTWRDEQYF
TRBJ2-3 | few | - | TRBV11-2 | TGTGCCAGCAGCTTGGAAACTAGCTGGCAAGGATCGCAGTATTTT | CASSLETSWQGSQYF
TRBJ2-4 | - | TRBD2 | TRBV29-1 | TGCAGCGTCGTAGCGGGGGGACTAGCCAAAAACATTCAGTACTTC | CSVVAGGLAKNIQYF
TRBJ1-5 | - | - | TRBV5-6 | TGTGCCAGCAGCTTGTGGTCCCTGGATCAGCCCCGGCATTTT | CASSLWSLDQPRHF
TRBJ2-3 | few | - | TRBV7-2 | TGTGCCAGCAGCTTAGAAGGGTGGGGCGGGGATACGCAGTATTTT | CASSLEGWGGDTQYF
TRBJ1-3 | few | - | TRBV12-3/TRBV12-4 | TGTGCCAGCAGTTTAATGGGAAACACCATATATTTT | CASSLMGNTIYF
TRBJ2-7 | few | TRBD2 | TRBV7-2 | TGTGCCAGCAGCTGGGTTAGCGGGCGTTACGAGCAGTACTTC | CASSWVSGRYEQYF
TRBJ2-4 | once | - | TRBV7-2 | TGTGCCAGCAGCTTTTCGGGGGTGAGGGACATTCAGTACTTC | CASSFSGVRDIQYF
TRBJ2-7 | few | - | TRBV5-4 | TGTGCCAGCAGCGGGGGGGGGCTCCAGGCCTACGAGCAGTACTTC | CASSGGGLQAYEQYF
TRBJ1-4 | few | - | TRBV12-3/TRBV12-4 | TGTGCCAGCAGTCGGGGTGCCAGCAGTTTGATCGGTGAAAAACTGTTTTTT | CASSRGASSLIGEKLFF
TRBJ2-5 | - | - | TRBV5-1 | TGCGCCAGCAGCTTGGGGTCAGTCCAAGAGACCCAGTACTTC | CASSLGSVQETQYF
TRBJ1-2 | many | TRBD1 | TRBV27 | TGTGCCAGCAGTTTATTGGGGACAGGGTTTGGCTACACCTTC | CASSLLGTGFGYTF
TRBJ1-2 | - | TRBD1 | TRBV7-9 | TGTGCCAGCAGCTTATATGACAGGGACGGCTACACCTTC | CASSLYDRDGYTF
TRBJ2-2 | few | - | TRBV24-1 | TGTGCCACCGTGGCTAGGAACACCGGGGAGCTGTTTTTT | CATVARNTGELFF